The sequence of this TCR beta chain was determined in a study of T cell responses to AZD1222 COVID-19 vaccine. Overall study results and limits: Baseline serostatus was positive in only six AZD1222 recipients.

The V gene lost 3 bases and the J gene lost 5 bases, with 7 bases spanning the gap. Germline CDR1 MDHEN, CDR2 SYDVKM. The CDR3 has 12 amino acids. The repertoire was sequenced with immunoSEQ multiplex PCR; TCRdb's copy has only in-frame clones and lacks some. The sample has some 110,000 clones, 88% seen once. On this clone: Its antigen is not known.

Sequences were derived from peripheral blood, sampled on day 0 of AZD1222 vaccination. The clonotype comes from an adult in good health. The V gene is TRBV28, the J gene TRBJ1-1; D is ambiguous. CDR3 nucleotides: TGTGCCAGCAGTTTGGGTGAAACTGAAGCTTTCTTT. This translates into CASSLGETEAFF.